The 29 T cell receptor beta chains below all came from one sample that was sequenced in a study of HIV-infected patients and healthy controls. Reverse transcription used 450 to 550 ng RNA and constant-region primers for alpha and beta. Alpha and beta chain libraries were made separately by chain-specific third strand synthesis with multiplexing indices. One entry per CDR3 protein, called by TCRdb with MiXCR from the 5' RACE reads. The top ten hold around 8% of the sample, which has about 15,000 distinct CDR3 sequences, around 6.7% seen once. Whole blood was used without fractionation, so all unsorted peripheral T cells were included. Material: blood. All receptors derive from an adult in good health.

There are many counts of this clonotype. V usage is TRBV27 and J usage is TRBJ2-7; D ambiguous. Deletions cut 2 bases from V and 2 bases from J, with 7 bases between. The CDR3 contains 13 residues. CDR1 is MNHEY, CDR2 SMNVEV, per germline (reference sequence). CDR3 sequence: CASSLTPAYEQYF. The DNA of the CDR3 is TGTGCCAGCAGTTTAACCCCCGCCTACGAGCAGTACTTC.

This clonotype is medium-sized (0.01 to 0.1%). The chain carries TRBV6-1 and TRBJ2-7; 7 bases are a match to TRBD2. There are 16 residues in the CDR3. Germline CDR1 reads MNHNS; CDR2 reads SASEGT. The ends lost 4 bases at V and 3 bases at J; junction bases unmatched: 12. CDR3 amino acids: CASSGYRRGRDYEQYF. The CDR3, as DNA: TGTGCCAGCAGTGGATACAGGCGGGGGAGGGACTACGAGCAGTACTTC.

This clonotype was recorded at least ten times. V and J are TRBV12-3 or TRBV12-4 and TRBJ2-1, with TRBD2 matching 10 bases. V trimming: 10 bases; J trimming: 4 bases; junction bases outside the gene matches: 10. The CDR3 runs to 15 residues. CDR3 sequence: CATGLLAGAYNEQFF. The CDR3 coding sequence is TGTGCCACCGGACTCCTAGCGGGGGCATACAATGAGCAGTTCTTC.

At least ten counts were recorded for this clonotype. This CDR3 is CASSLKGTSGGGPQETQYF. In DNA, the CDR3 is TGTGCCAGCAGCTTAAAGGGGACTAGCGGGGGAGGCCCTCAAGAGACCCAGTACTTC. The chain couples TRBV7-3 to TRBJ2-5; 14 nucleotides line up with TRBD2. The trim removed 1 base at V and 2 bases at J, leaving 9 bases unmatched. This CDR3 is built from 19 residues. From germline, CDR1 is SGHTA and CDR2 FQGTGA.

This clonotype occurred many times. V is TRBV29-1 and J is TRBJ2-1; D gene uncertain. Germline CDR1 reads SQVTM; CDR2 reads ANQGSEA. This CDR3 spans 12 amino acids. V lost 7 bases and J lost 0, with 7 bases in between. This chain's CDR3 is CSAPRSYNEQFF. As DNA, the CDR3 is TGCAGCGCCCCCCGCTCCTACAATGAGCAGTTCTTC.

This clonotype was seen repeatedly, ten times or more. This chain links TRBV7-9 with TRBJ2-1; TRBD2 agrees at 11 bases. J lost 5 bases, V lost 6 bases, and 3 bases had no gene match. Germline V gene data show CDR1 as SEHNR and CDR2 as FQNEAQ (reference sequence). This CDR3 has 14 residues. DNA for the CDR3: TGTGCCAGCAGACTGGGACTAGCGGACAATGAGCAGTTCTTC. Translation gives CASRLGLADNEQFF.

This clonotype was seen a few times. The rearrangement joins TRBV5-4 to TRBJ2-1, with a tentative D call TRBD2 (6 bases). CDR1 SGHNT and CDR2 YYREEE come from the germline V gene (reference sequence). The CDR3 covers 15 residues. V was trimmed by 1 base and J by 4 bases, leaving 12 bases between them. CDR3 nucleotides: TGTGCCAGCAGCTTGAGGAGGGAGAGGTACAATGAGCAGTTCTTC. It encodes CASSLRRERYNEQFF. The full variable domain, in which reference TRBV5-4 and TRBJ2-1 provide the parts outside the CDR3, is ETGVTQSPTHLIKTRGQQVTLRCSSQSGHNTVSWYQQALGQGPQFIFQYYREEENGRGNFPPRFSGLQFPNYSSELNVNALELDDSALYLCASSLRRERYNEQFFGPGTRLTVL.

This chain connects TRBV29-1 to TRBJ2-7; 10 bases agree with TRBD1. The J segment lost 3 bases and the V segment lost 3 bases, leaving 14 bases of the junction unmatched. The CDR3 sequence is 17 residues long. Germline values: CDR1 SQVTM, CDR2 ANQGSEA. The CDR3 spells CSVDRSDRGRPNYEQYF. The CDR3 DNA follows: TGCAGCGTTGACCGCTCTGACAGGGGGCGGCCGAACTACGAGCAGTACTTC.

This clonotype was found a few times. The chain has TRBV2 and TRBJ1-4, with D tentatively TRBD1 (5 bases). There are 11 residues in the CDR3. The V end was cut by 8 bases, the J end by 8 bases, with 9 bases between. Germline V CDR1 and CDR2: SNHLY, FYNNEI. The CDR3 nucleotides are TGTGCCAGCGGGGGAGAAGAAAAACTGTTTTTT. Protein sequence: CASGGEEKLFF.

By sample fraction, this clonotype is medium-sized. The V call is TRBV20-1, the J call TRBJ2-7; TRBD2 aligns across 8 bases. This CDR3 contains 14 residues. Germline CDR1 is DFQATT and CDR2 is SNEGSKA (reference sequence). J lost 2 bases, V lost 3 bases, and 6 bases had no gene match. The CDR3 region is CSARKGTSAYEQYF. The CDR3 nucleotides are TGCAGTGCTAGGAAAGGGACTAGTGCCTACGAGCAGTACTTC.

V is TRBV5-1 and J is TRBJ1-1; TRBD1 agrees at 9 bases. CDR1 and CDR2 from the germline V gene are SGHRS and YFSETQ. Trimming at V came to 5 bases and at J to 5 bases, leaving 16 bases not matched to a gene. The length of the CDR3 is 17 residues. As DNA, the CDR3 is TGCGCCAGCAGGCCCGGGACAGGGTTATCCCCGAAGACTGAAGCTTTCTTT. Translating gives CASRPGTGLSPKTEAFF.

This clonotype was counted ten times or more. The chain is built from TRBV5-1 and TRBJ2-5; D is ambiguous. The V and J ends lost 4 bases and 5 bases respectively, with 24 bases between them. Germline CDR1 reads SGHRS; CDR2 reads YFSETQ. The length of the CDR3 is 17 residues. The CDR3 here is CASSARPPGLNGETQYF. The CDR3 bases are TGCGCCAGCAGCGCCCGACCACCGGGCCTTAACGGGGAGACCCAGTACTTC.

This clonotype was seen at least ten times. V is TRBV18 and J is TRBJ2-7; TRBD2 matches at 10 bases. CDR1 is KGHSH and CDR2 is LQKENI in the germline V gene. This CDR3 is built from 15 residues. The V gene end was trimmed by 5 bases and the J gene end by 6 bases; junction bases not matched to a gene: 10. The chain's CDR3 is CASSVTSGALLEQYF. The CDR3 nucleotides are TGTGCCAGCTCAGTTACTAGCGGGGCGTTACTCGAGCAGTACTTC.

This clonotype was detected ten times or more. The chain recombines TRBV6-1 with TRBJ1-2, with a possible D match to TRBD1 (5 bases). Germline lookup yields CDR1 MNHNS and CDR2 SASEGT. The length of the CDR3 is 13 residues. The ends were cut back, 5 bases at V and 6 bases at J, with 13 bases in the middle. The CDR3 spells CASSKTGEHGYTF. The CDR3 DNA reads TGTGCCAGCAGTAAAACAGGAGAACATGGCTACACCTTC.

In this sample, this clonotype turned up a few times. The rearrangement joins TRBV29-1 to TRBJ2-7, with D tentatively TRBD1 (6 bases). The CDR3 is made up of 13 amino acids. The germline CDR1 and CDR2 sequences are SQVTM and ANQGSEA. V was cut by 7 bases and J by 7 bases, with 20 bases left in between. The CDR3 DNA reads TGCAGCGGCGCTTCCTCGACAGGTCAAGAGCAGTACTTC. Residues: CSGASSTGQEQYF.

This clonotype came up many times. The chain employs TRBV7-6 and TRBJ1-2, with D maybe TRBD1 (5 bases). The V and J ends lost 1 base and 2 bases respectively, with 11 bases between them. CDR1 is SGHVS, CDR2 FNYEAQ, per germline. The CDR3 is 15 amino acids. The CDR3, as DNA: TGTGCCAGCAGCTTAGATAACGGGGGAAACTATGGCTACACCTTC. It is translated as CASSLDNGGNYGYTF.

In its sample, this clonotype ranks as medium-sized. The chain carries TRBV27 and TRBJ2-5, with D unresolved. V was pared by 4 bases and J by 5 bases, with 17 bases between. CDR1 is MNHEY, CDR2 SMNVEV, per germline (reference sequence). This CDR3 contains 15 residues. As DNA, the CDR3 is TGTGCCAGCAGTTCCAGTTCCATGAAGATGGAGACCCAGTACTTC. Amino acids: CASSSSSMKMETQYF.

This clonotype occurred many times. The chain combines TRBV24-1 with TRBJ2-2, with D tentatively TRBD2 (6 bases). Trimming shortened V by 0 bases and J by 4 bases, and 14 bases separated the two germline ends. Germline values: CDR1 KGHDR, CDR2 SFDVKD. The CDR3 runs 17 residues. The chain's CDR3 is CATSDLWEAAGTGELFF. In nucleotides, the CDR3 is TGTGCCACCAGTGATTTGTGGGAGGCTGCGGGCACCGGGGAGCTGTTTTTT.

This clonotype was observed at least ten times. The gene calls are TRBV14 and TRBJ2-3; 11 bases are shared with TRBD2. CDR1 is SGHDN and CDR2 is FVKESK in the germline V gene. This CDR3 region has 14 residues. The junction had 0 bases not matched to a gene; V was cut back by 4 bases and J by 3 bases. CDR3 in amino acids: CASSLAGGTDTQYF. For the CDR3, the DNA is TGTGCCAGCAGCCTAGCGGGAGGGACAGATACGCAGTATTTT.

This clonotype was found many times. The chain combines TRBV7-6 with TRBJ2-1; tentative D call: TRBD2 (6 bases). Trimming shortened V by 1 base and J by 5 bases, and 24 bases separated the two germline ends. Germline V gene lookup returns CDR1 SGHVS and CDR2 FNYEAQ. This CDR3 contains 19 residues. CDR3 sequence reads: CASSLVQWRVRRFNNEQFF. The CDR3 DNA reads as TGTGCCAGCAGCTTAGTTCAATGGAGGGTCCGACGATTTAACAATGAGCAGTTCTTC.

This clonotype was observed many times. The V call is TRBV2, the J call TRBJ2-7; the match to TRBD1 covers 7 bases. CDR1 SNHLY and CDR2 FYNNEI come from the germline V gene. V was clipped by 6 bases and J by 0 bases; unmatched bases: 5. The CDR3 consists of 14 residues. CDR3 amino acids: CASRDRDSSYEQYF. The CDR3 DNA sequence: TGTGCCAGCAGAGACAGGGACAGCTCCTACGAGCAGTACTTC.

This clonotype has ten or more counts. The V gene is TRBV12-3 or TRBV12-4, the J gene TRBJ1-1; D not resolved. V lost 5 bases to trimming and J lost 1 base, with 8 bases between them. The CDR3 is made up of 13 amino acids. The CDR3 nucleotides are TGTGCCAGCAGTACCATGGGGAACACTGAAGCTTTCTTT. Amino acids: CASSTMGNTEAFF.

By sample fraction, this clonotype is medium-sized (0.01 to 0.1%). This rearrangement joins TRBV9 to TRBJ2-2; D is uncertain. The length of the CDR3 is 13 residues. The germline CDR1 and CDR2 sequences are SGDLS and YYNGEE. V lost 3 bases and J lost 4, with 7 bases in between. CDR3 sequence reads: CASSGTSTGELFF. CDR3 in DNA: TGTGCCAGCAGCGGAACCAGCACCGGGGAGCTGTTTTTT.

This clonotype is categorized as medium-sized. This sequence joins TRBV7-9 and TRBJ2-7, with a tentative D call TRBD1 (7 bases). Germline V gives CDR1 SEHNR, CDR2 FQNEAQ (reference sequence). The CDR3 consists of 16 residues. The V end lost 8 bases, the J end lost 5 bases, and 25 bases lay between the germline ends. CDR3 nucleotides: TGTGCCAGCTCCTCCGGCGGGGCAGGGGGTGAAGACGAGCAGTACTTC. Its protein product is CASSSGGAGGEDEQYF. Full variable domain (missing parts from reference TRBV7-9 and TRBJ2-7): DTGVSQNPRHKITKRGQNVTFRCDPISEHNRLYWYRQTLGQGPEFLTYFQNEAQLEKSRLLSDRFSAERPKGSFSTLEIQRTEQGDSAMYLCASSSGGAGGEDEQYFGPGTRLTVT.

This clonotype was seen at least ten times. V is TRBV27 and J is TRBJ1-5, with 10 bases aligning to TRBD1. The J segment lost 0 bases and the V segment lost 10 bases, leaving 9 bases of the junction unmatched. The CDR3 contains 16 residues. Germline V gene data show CDR1 as MNHEY and CDR2 as SMNVEV (reference sequence). CDR3: CATRQGAGYSNQPQHF. The CDR3 nucleotides are TGTGCCACCAGACAGGGGGCAGGGTATAGCAATCAGCCCCAGCATTTT.

By share, this clonotype counts as medium-sized. The chain links TRBV27 to TRBJ2-5; the D is unclear. The CDR3 has 11 residues. The germline V and J ends were trimmed by 6 bases and 7 bases, with 9 bases remaining between them. Germline values: CDR1 MNHEY, CDR2 SMNVEV (reference sequence). This CDR3 reads CASSSLGTQYF. The CDR3 nucleotides are TGTGCCAGCAGCAGCTTAGGGACCCAGTACTTC.

This clonotype came up many times. The chain joins TRBV20-1 to TRBJ2-1, with a possible D match to TRBD2 (6 bases). Trimming took 6 bases from V and 2 from J, leaving 14 bases between them. The V gene's germline CDR1 is DFQATT and CDR2 SNEGSKA (reference sequence). The CDR3 contains 14 residues. The CDR3 DNA sequence: TGCAGTGCCCGTTTGGGGAGGACCTACAATGAGCAGTTCTTC. This gives the protein CSARLGRTYNEQFF.

Many counts were recorded for this clonotype. The chain links TRBV7-7 to TRBJ2-5; D might be TRBD1 or TRBD2, each matching 5 bases. The germline V gene encodes CDR1 SSHAT and CDR2 FNYEAQ (reference sequence). V lost 3 bases to trimming and J lost 4 bases, with 15 bases between them. This CDR3 comprises 15 residues. The CDR3 nucleotides read TGTGCCAGCAGCTTTTCCCTAGACAGCGGAGAGACCCAGTACTTC. Its protein product is CASSFSLDSGETQYF.

This chain connects TRBV7-9 to TRBJ2-1; TRBD2 matches 13 bases. Germline-derived CDR1 and CDR2 are SEHNR and FQNEAQ (reference sequence). J lost 4 bases, V lost 5 bases, and 11 bases had no gene match. The CDR3 has 18 residues. This CDR3 is CASSRGLAGASSYNEQFF. CDR3 DNA sequence: TGTGCCAGCAGCCGCGGACTAGCGGGAGCCTCGTCGTACAATGAGCAGTTCTTC.